Following are 4 T cell receptor beta chains from one sample sequenced in a study of molecular identifiers for immune sequencing clone quantification. MiXCR, applied by TCRdb to the PCR reads, yields one record per CDR3 protein. This table has hundreds of thousands of distinct CDR3 sequences, 15% to 20% appearing once. Sequenced material: naive CD8+ T cells from blood, with Jurkat cell RNA spiked in. Subset noted: FACS-sorted CD8+CD4-CCR7+CD45RA+ naive T cells. The origin of the receptors is a human donor in good health. Some libraries in this study had Jurkat cell RNA spiked in.

In this sample, this clonotype turned up many times. The chain has TRBV20-1 and TRBJ1-2; D unclear. Trimming removed 5 bases at V and 7 bases at J, with 17 bases between. The CDR3 sequence is 13 residues long. Germline CDR1 and CDR2: DFQATT and SNEGSKA (reference sequence). CDR3 nucleotide sequence: TGCAGTGCTGCGTTAAGCCAAGTAACTGGCTACACCTTC. This gives the protein CSAALSQVTGYTF.

Many counts were recorded for this clonotype. This chain connects TRBV7-8 to TRBJ2-3; D remains ambiguous. Trimming shortened V by 5 bases and J by 4 bases, and 10 bases separated the two germline ends. Germline V gene data show CDR1 as SGHVS and CDR2 as FQNEAQ. This CDR3 is built from 13 residues. CDR3 residues: CASSLEVSDTQYF. The CDR3 DNA sequence: TGTGCCAGCAGCCTCGAGGTTTCAGATACGCAGTATTTT.

This clonotype was seen at least ten times. The rearrangement uses TRBV20-1 and TRBJ1-4; D call uncertain. V was cut by 2 bases and J by 0 bases, with 7 bases left in between. Germline CDR1 is DFQATT and CDR2 is SNEGSKA (reference sequence). There are 14 residues in the CDR3. For the CDR3, the DNA is TGCAGTGCTAGATTAACTACAACTAATGAAAAACTGTTTTTT. Residues: CSARLTTTNEKLFF.

As regards this clonotype: A much larger clone differs from this one at a single base, so this may be a read error. This chain uses TRBV7-2 with TRBJ1-1; no reliable D call. The CDR3 length is 14 residues. Germline CDR1 and CDR2: SGHTA and FQGNSA. The CDR3: CASSFDGGYTKAFF. The CDR3 DNA sequence: TGTGCCAGCAGCTTCGACGGAGGATACACTAAAGCTTTCTTT.